The next 20 T cell receptor beta chains were all read from a single sample in a study of T cell responses to AZD1222 COVID-19 vaccine. Clones were read by immunoSEQ multiplex PCR, and TCRdb kept only the in-frame ones, dropping some. This table holds some 120,000 clones, about 90% found once. Here the sequenced sample was peripheral blood, taken on day 0 of AZD1222 vaccination. These receptors originate from an adult in good health.

The chain employs TRBV4-2 and TRBJ2-5; D is perhaps TRBD1 or TRBD2 (5 bases each). The germline V gene encodes CDR1 LGHNA and CDR2 YNFKEQ. The CDR3 runs to 16 residues. V was pared by 1 base and J by 4 bases, with 16 bases between. The CDR3 DNA follows: TGTGCCAGCAGCCAAGTTTGGGGAGTTGGGGGAGAGACCCAGTACTTC. This encodes CASSQVWGVGGETQYF.

The gene calls are TRBV30 and TRBJ2-3; D is possibly TRBD1 (6 bases). The ends were cut back, 3 bases at V and 0 bases at J, with 16 bases in the middle. The CDR3 contains 16 residues. The germline gives CDR1 GTSNPN, CDR2 SVGIG (reference sequence). The CDR3 DNA sequence: TGTGCCTGGAGCGTGGGGGACATGTTGAGCACAGATACGCAGTATTTT. Translation: CAWSVGDMLSTDTQYF.

The chain is built from TRBV6-4 and TRBJ1-6, with 9 bases identical to TRBD1. The germline gives CDR1 MRHNA, CDR2 SNTAGT. The V gene end was trimmed by 6 bases and the J gene end by 7 bases; junction bases not matched to a gene: 13. The CDR3 totals 17 residues. CDR3: CASRMTGQGSSNSPLHF. Here the CDR3 DNA reads TGTGCCAGCAGAATGACGGGACAGGGTTCGTCGAATTCACCCCTCCACTTT.

This chain links TRBV6-1 with TRBJ2-7, with D perhaps TRBD2 (5 bases). In germline, CDR1 is MNHNS, CDR2 SASEGT. Trimming stripped 3 bases from V and 13 bases from J, with 13 bases between. CDR3 length: 11 amino acids. CDR3 sequence reads: CASSERVHFYF. CDR3 coding DNA: TGTGCCAGCAGTGAGAGGGTTCATTTCTACTTC.

The V call is TRBV6-1, the J call TRBJ1-2, with a tentative D call TRBD1 (5 bases). V was cut by 2 bases and J by 0 bases, with 10 bases left in between. The CDR3 consists of 15 residues. Germline V gene data show CDR1 as MNHNS and CDR2 as SASEGT. In DNA form, the CDR3 reads TGTGCCAGCAGTGAATGGGGGTTAGCTAACTATGGCTACACCTTC. The encoded protein is CASSEWGLANYGYTF.

The rearrangement uses TRBV11-2 and TRBJ1-1; tentative D call: TRBD1 (6 bases). V was clipped by 2 bases and J by 5 bases, with 12 bases between them. The germline gives CDR1 SGHAT, CDR2 FQNNGV. The CDR3 spans 14 residues. CDR3 in amino acids: CASSLFRGSTEAFF. In nucleotides, the CDR3 is TGTGCCAGCAGCTTATTCAGGGGTAGTACTGAAGCTTTCTTT.

This chain connects TRBV19 to TRBJ2-1; tentative D call: TRBD1 (5 bases). From germline, CDR1 is LNHDA and CDR2 SQIVND (reference sequence). Trimming shortened V by 5 bases and J by 6 bases, and 17 bases separated the two germline ends. This CDR3 has 15 amino acids. The CDR3 DNA is TGTGCCAGTAGTGCCCTGACAGCGTGGGTCAATGAGCAGTTCTTC. Translation gives CASSALTAWVNEQFF. The complete variable domain, with remaining parts taken from reference TRBV19 and TRBJ2-1, reads DGGITQSPKYLFRKEGQNVTLSCEQNLNHDAMYWYRQDPGQGLRLIYYSQIVNDFQKGDIAEGYSVSREKKESFPLTVTSAQKNPTAFYLCASSALTAWVNEQFFGPGTRLTVL.

J is TRBJ1-2 and V is TRBV5-1; 9 nucleotides align to TRBD1. This CDR3 has 16 residues. Trimming cost V 3 bases and J 4 bases; bases outside gene matches: 10. In germline, CDR1 is SGHRS, CDR2 YFSETQ. The chain's CDR3 is CASSSRTGVGLYGYTF. CDR3 coding DNA: TGCGCCAGCAGCTCCCGGACAGGGGTTGGACTCTATGGCTACACCTTC.

The V and J genes are TRBV5-1 and TRBJ2-7; D unresolved. The CDR3 has 14 residues. Germline V gene data show CDR1 as SGHRS and CDR2 as YFSETQ. Trimming removed 0 bases at V and 0 bases at J, with 7 bases between. The CDR3 region is CASSLEVFSYEQYF. For the CDR3, the DNA is TGCGCCAGCAGCTTGGAAGTATTCTCCTACGAGCAGTACTTC. Full variable domain (outside the CDR3, taken from reference TRBV5-1 and TRBJ2-7): KAGVTQTPRYLIKTRGQQVTLSCSPISGHRSVSWYQQTPGQGLQFLFEYFSETQRNKGNFPGRFSGRQFSNSRSEMNVSTLELGDSALYLCASSLEVFSYEQYFGPGTRLTVT.

CDR3 in DNA: TGTGCCAGCAGCTTCCAGGAACAAGAGACCCAGTACTTC. Translated, it gives CASSFQEQETQYF. The chain joins TRBV5-6 to TRBJ2-5; D is uncertain. The CDR3 sequence is 13 residues long. V dropped 2 bases and J dropped 2 bases, with 7 bases sitting between them. Germline CDR1 reads SGHDT; CDR2 reads YYEEEE. Full variable domain (remainder filled in from reference TRBV5-6 and TRBJ2-5): DAGVTQSPTHLIKTRGQQVTLRCSPKSGHDTVSWYQQALGQGPQFIFQYYEEEERQRGNFPDRFSGHQFPNYSSELNVNALLLGDSALYLCASSFQEQETQYFGPGTRLLVL.

V gene TRBV19 combines with J gene TRBJ1-1; 7 positions match TRBD1. The CDR3 is 16 residues long. Germline V gene lookup returns CDR1 LNHDA and CDR2 SQIVND (reference sequence). Unmatched junction bases numbered 10, after V lost 1 base and J lost 5 bases. This chain's CDR3 is CASSIGGQGGFTEAFF. The CDR3 DNA follows: TGTGCCAGTAGTATAGGCGGCCAAGGGGGCTTTACTGAAGCTTTCTTT.

The chain has TRBV28 and TRBJ1-1, with no clear D. Germline V lookup: CDR1 MDHEN, CDR2 SYDVKM. With 3 bases removed from V and 4 bases from J, the gap between germline ends came to 12 bases. CDR3 length: 14 residues. Here the CDR3 reads CASSFVTGFTEAFF. The CDR3 coding sequence is TGTGCCAGCAGTTTCGTCACGGGGTTCACTGAAGCTTTCTTT. The full variable domain, in which reference TRBV28 and TRBJ1-1 provide the parts outside the CDR3, is DVKVTQSSRYLVKRTGEKVFLECVQDMDHENMFWYRQDPGLGLRLIYFSYDVKMKEKGDIPEGYSVSREKKERFSLILESASTNQTSMYLCASSFVTGFTEAFFGQGTRLTVV.

This clone appeared once. V usage is TRBV28 and J usage is TRBJ1-5, with D unclear. The ends were cut back, 4 bases at V and 4 bases at J, with 17 bases in the middle. The length of the CDR3 is 16 residues. Per germline, CDR1 MDHEN and CDR2 SYDVKM. DNA for the CDR3: TGTGCCAGCAGTTCAGTTGAGGCCCCTAGGAATCAGCCCCAGCATTTT. Amino acid sequence: CASSSVEAPRNQPQHF.

V usage is TRBV3-1 (or the pseudogene TRBV3-2) and J usage is TRBJ1-4; D perhaps matches TRBD1 (5 bases). The CDR3 spans 15 residues. The germline V and J ends were trimmed by 3 bases and 4 bases, with 12 bases remaining between them. Germline CDR1 is LGHDT and CDR2 is YNNKEL (reference sequence). As DNA, the CDR3 is TGTGCCAGCAGCCAGGACGGGACTATTAATGAAAAACTGTTTTTT. It translates to CASSQDGTINEKLFF.

The V and J genes are TRBV3-1 (or the pseudogene TRBV3-2) and TRBJ1-5; D call uncertain. The CDR3 spans 13 residues. V lost 0 bases to trimming and J lost 5 bases, with 5 bases between them. CDR1 LGHDT and CDR2 YNNKEL come from the germline V gene (reference sequence). The CDR3 sequence is CASSQDPHQPQHF. CDR3 DNA sequence: TGTGCCAGCAGCCAAGATCCGCATCAGCCCCAGCATTTT.

This chain connects TRBV30 to TRBJ2-7, with a weak D call TRBD2 (6 bases). V lost 6 bases to trimming and J lost 2 bases, with 8 bases between them. Germline V gene sequence: CDR1 GTSNPN, CDR2 SVGIG (reference sequence). This CDR3 is built from 11 residues. In nucleotides, the CDR3 is TGTGCCTGCGGAGGGACCTACGAGCAGTACTTC. This gives the protein CACGGTYEQYF.

This chain links TRBV7-3 with TRBJ1-1, with 8 nucleotides matching TRBD1. The V segment lost 6 bases and the J segment 1 base; nucleotides outside the gene matches: 7. Germline CDR1 SGHTA, CDR2 FQGTGA. This CDR3 contains 15 residues. CDR3 in amino acids: CASSPAGTGNTEAFF. The CDR3 DNA reads as TGTGCCAGCAGTCCTGCCGGGACAGGGAACACTGAAGCTTTCTTT.

V usage is TRBV5-1 and J usage is TRBJ2-7; D might be TRBD1 (6 bases). CDR3 length: 11 residues. The V gene's germline CDR1 is SGHRS and CDR2 YFSETQ. Trimming removed 1 base from V and 11 bases from J, with 10 bases in between. The CDR3 loop is CASSLRDTEYF. The CDR3 coding sequence is TGCGCCAGCAGCTTGCGGGACACCGAGTACTTC.

This chain uses TRBV5-1 with TRBJ2-1; possible D gene TRBD2, 7 bases. The V and J ends lost 4 bases and 2 bases respectively, with 16 bases between them. Germline V CDR1 and CDR2: SGHRS, YFSETQ. CDR3 length equals 16 residues. DNA for the CDR3: TGCGCCAGCAGCCCTGGAGGGGGGGGAACCTACAATGAGCAGTTCTTC. This translates into CASSPGGGGTYNEQFF.

V gene TRBV27 combines with J gene TRBJ1-2; the match to TRBD1 covers 9 bases. With 4 bases clipped from V and 7 bases from J, the junction kept 10 bases outside the gene matches. CDR3 length equals 15 residues. Germline CDR1 MNHEY, CDR2 SMNVEV (reference sequence). The CDR3 protein is CASSSLRDRVIGYTF. The CDR3 region has the DNA TGTGCCAGCAGTTCTCTGAGGGACAGGGTCATTGGCTACACCTTC.